The following is a T cell receptor (beta chain) sequence with its context. Only a few counts were recorded for this clone. No cognate antigen has been identified for it. Per-nucleotide qualities are absent, and no much larger clonotype sits a single base away. V has 1 base trimmed and J has 0 bases trimmed; junction bases matching no gene number 8. For CDR1 and CDR2, the germline V gene lists SNHLY and FYNNEI. The CDR3 measures 17 amino acids from cysteine to phenylalanine. The only DNA kept is the CDR3, 51 bases in frame from the first base. From each donor, a single peripheral blood sample of approximately 110 mL on average was drawn into heparinised tubes. A BD FACSAria II was used to sort naive, central memory, regulatory and stem cell-like memory CD4+ T cells with a panel that included CD45RO, CCR7, CD25, CD127, CD95 and CD27. Every sorted population had a purity above 95%. PBMCs were separated immediately by Lymphoprep density gradient centrifugation and were stained directly, without being cultured. To minimize batch effects, samples were stained and sorted in pairs, one healthy donor with one patient per experiment.

The High Capacity cDNA Reverse Transcription Kit was used to reverse transcribe all of the isolated RNA, meaning that expressed TCRB transcripts were what got sequenced. Deep immunoSEQ sequencing was performed on naive, central memory and regulatory T cell samples, with an average of roughly 4 million total reads per sample. Sorted cells were lysed in RLT buffer, and RNA was extracted using DNase-treated RNeasy Micro or Mini kits according to cell number. Each cell subset was processed on its own to prevent cross-contamination, while patient and healthy donor samples were processed together. The immunoSEQ multiplex PCR was used to amplify TCRB sequences from cDNA, yielding 87-bp fragments that span the CDR3 region. Amplicons were sequenced on the Illumina HiSeq platform. The original pipeline was this. PCR bias was corrected computationally using synthetic template baselines, and reads within Hamming distance 2 were collapsed, with unmergeable singletons discarded. Reads were aligned against IMGT to assign V, D and J genes, CDR3 length and insertions or deletions at six rearrangement sites. Within each subset, clonotype counts were normalized to the number of sorted cells before true diversity and Gini coefficients were calculated with the tcR R package. The overlap coefficient, calculated on TCRB nucleotide sequences, was used to quantify repertoire sharing. The table comes from immuneACCESS by way of TCRdb, which keeps in-frame sequences with V and J called. Part of the clones is missing from these tables; in studies checked, under half for an unresolved V gene and the rest for unknown reasons. That table supplies the V and J calls and clone size; D and trimming were determined from the DNA. This sample lists around 170,000 clones; approximately 8.7% were detected once. The biggest ten clones account for 0.7% of the sample.

The entry originates in a study of beta chain features in type 1 diabetes (dated by TCRdb to 2017 to 2018). Regarding the research as a whole: Patients and healthy donors did not differ in mean age, gender distribution, total cell number or subset yield. Naive and central memory subsets were obtained from all 28 donors, but regulatory and stem cell-like memory subsets were isolated from only 8 patients and roughly 8 healthy donors. The study compared the TCRB repertoires of sorted circulating CD4+ T cell subsets in recently diagnosed type 1 diabetes patients with those in matched healthy donors. A total of 100 million to 140 million sorted cells were examined across all samples, and the number of cells per subset was strongly correlated with RNA yield.

General study outcomes and caveats: At VDJ recombination sites, patients with type 1 diabetes made fewer insertions and deleted more nucleotides, a pattern implying thymic rearrangement abnormalities. A moderate but significant shortening of TCRB CDR3 length was observed in type 1 diabetes patients in all four CD4+ subsets. Naive, central memory and regulatory TCRB repertoires appeared to be more similar among patients than among healthy donors. Because the HLA sub-analyses included only small numbers of individuals, any influence of HLA type on TCRB rearrangement was left unresolved. PCR may preferentially amplify shorter templates, but because patient and control samples were amplified and corrected together, any resulting skew would affect both groups equally. Sequencing cDNA rather than genomic DNA could over-represent highly expressing activated cells, although activation and CD3 levels did not differ between groups.

The sequencing input was central memory CD4+ T cells from blood. Recombination joined TRBV2 with TRBJ2-5; a stretch of 7 junction bases matches TRBD2. The TCR sequence derives from a woman under 40 with type 1 diabetes. The sequenced DNA: TGTGCCAGCAGTGAAGGGGAGGGCGGGGTTTACCAAGAGACCCAGTACTTC. Its protein is CASSEGEGGVYQETQYF.